The rows below give T cell receptor beta chains drawn from one sample of a study of PD-1 blockade in classical Hodgkin lymphoma. The repertoire was sequenced with immunoSEQ multiplex PCR; TCRdb's copy has only in-frame clones and lacks some. The sample carries about 11,000 clones, nearly 80% recorded once. Specimen: peripheral blood mononuclear cells (PBMCs), collected before the second cycle of nivolumab. All receptors derive from a human donor with classical Hodgkin lymphoma. Each CDR3 is given with its conserved first and last residue. D genes are given only for firm matches. Rows give clone size only sometimes, using once, few, many, or a class for an expanded clone.

j_call v_call d_call clone_size cdr3_aa cdr3_nt
TRBJ1-1 TRBV19 NA NA CASSVTRNTEAFF TGTGCCAGTAGTGTTACAAGGAACACTGAAGCTTTCTTT
TRBJ1-3 TRBV6-1 NA NA CASTPQETSGNTIYF TGTGCCAGCACCCCACAGGAGACCTCTGGAAACACCATATATTTT
TRBJ1-1 TRBV10-1 NA NA CASSDGFGGAGEAFF TGCGCCAGCAGTGATGGTTTCGGAGGGGCCGGTGAAGCTTTCTTT
TRBJ2-1 TRBV27 TRBD2 NA CASRTLAGGPFNEQFF TGTGCCAGCAGAACGCTAGCGGGAGGGCCTTTTAATGAGCAGTTCTTC
TRBJ2-3 TRBV29-1 NA NA CSSSSIGGGDTQYF TGCAGCTCCAGCTCGATAGGGGGGGGAGATACGCAGTATTTT
TRBJ2-4 TRBV21-1 NA NA CASSKVKDSPIVRYF TGTGCCAGCAGCAAAGTGAAGGACAGTCCGATAGTTCGGTACTTC
TRBJ1-1 TRBV7-2 NA NA CASSLVNSNTEAFF TGTGCCAGCAGCTTAGTTAATTCGAACACTGAAGCTTTCTTT
TRBJ2-2 TRBV5-1 TRBD2 NA CASSFLAGVSGELFF TGCGCCAGCAGCTTTCTAGCGGGAGTTAGCGGGGAGCTGTTTTTT
TRBJ2-1 TRBV7-6 NA NA CASGARDEQFF TGTGCCAGCGGGGCGCGTGATGAGCAGTTCTTC
TRBJ2-1 TRBV15 NA NA CATRTLERSYNEQFF TGTGCCACCAGGACCCTAGAGCGAAGCTACAATGAGCAGTTCTTC
TRBJ2-7 TRBV14 TRBD1 large CASSQDTGTGEEQYF TGTGCCAGCAGCCAAGACACCGGGACAGGGGAAGAGCAGTACTTC
TRBJ2-7 TRBV6-4 NA NA CASSVPIGRFLSYEQYF TGTGCCAGCAGTGTACCCATAGGCCGATTTCTCTCCTACGAGCAGTACTTC
TRBJ1-2 TRBV5-1 NA NA CASSLAGGVIGDYGYTF TGCGCCAGCAGCTTGGCTGGGGGCGTAATAGGGGACTATGGCTACACCTTC
TRBJ2-2 TRBV7-8 NA NA CASSLKRTGELFF TGTGCCAGCAGCTTAAAACGGACCGGGGAGCTGTTTTTT
TRBJ1-1 TRBV2 NA NA CASSEDPRVVGTEAFF TGTGCCAGCAGTGAAGACCCCAGGGTAGTAGGGACTGAAGCTTTCTTT
TRBJ2-7 TRBV7-9 NA NA CASSSLQESYEQYF TGTGCCAGCAGCTCCTTACAGGAAAGCTACGAGCAGTACTTC
TRBJ2-7 TRBV27 TRBD2 NA CASSYSGLAVYEQYF TGTGCCAGCAGTTACTCGGGACTAGCGGTCTACGAGCAGTACTTC
TRBJ1-5 TRBV5-8 TRBD1 NA CASSSGQGDVQPQHF TGTGCCAGCAGTTCGGGACAGGGGGATGTCCAGCCCCAGCATTTT
TRBJ1-3 TRBV2 TRBD1 NA CASSADRGRNTIYF TGTGCCAGCAGTGCCGACAGGGGAAGAAACACCATATATTTT
TRBJ2-4 TRBV6-1 NA NA CASSDPSQGAKNIQYF TGTGCCAGCAGTGACCCATCTCAGGGGGCCAAAAACATTCAGTACTTC
TRBJ2-2 TRBV11-3 TRBD2 once CASSPTPGLAGDSNTGELFF TGTGCCAGCAGCCCAACCCCGGGACTAGCGGGAGACTCGAACACCGGGGAGCTGTTTTTT
TRBJ1-1 TRBV19 NA NA CASSMDLGRVDTEAFF TGTGCCAGTAGTATGGATTTGGGCAGGGTCGACACTGAAGCTTTCTTT
TRBJ2-1 TRBV10-2 TRBD2 NA CATKRAEREEDEQFF TGCGCCACCAAGCGAGCCGAGCGGGAGGAGGATGAGCAGTTCTTC
TRBJ2-2 TRBV25-1 NA NA CASSGPLGQYYTGELFF TGTGCCAGCAGTGGGCCCTTAGGACAGTATTACACCGGGGAGCTGTTTTTT
TRBJ2-7 TRBV9 NA NA CASSPRVGQGTTYEQYF TGTGCCAGCAGCCCCCGGGTAGGGCAGGGAACCACCTACGAGCAGTACTTC